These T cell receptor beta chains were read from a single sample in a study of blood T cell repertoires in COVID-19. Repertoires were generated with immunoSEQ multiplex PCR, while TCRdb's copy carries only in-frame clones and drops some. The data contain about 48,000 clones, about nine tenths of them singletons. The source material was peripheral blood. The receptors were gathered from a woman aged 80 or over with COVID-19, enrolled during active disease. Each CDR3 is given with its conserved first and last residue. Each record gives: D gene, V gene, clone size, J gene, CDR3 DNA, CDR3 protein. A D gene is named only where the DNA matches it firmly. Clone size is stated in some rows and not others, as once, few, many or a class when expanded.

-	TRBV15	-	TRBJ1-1	TGTGCCACCAGCAGAGTCGTACTAGGAGGGATGACTGAAGCTTTCTTT	CATSRVVLGGMTEAFF
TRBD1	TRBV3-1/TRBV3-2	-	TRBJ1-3	TGTGCCAGCAGCCAAGGGGCAGGGGGTAGAAACACCATATATTTT	CASSQGAGGRNTIYF
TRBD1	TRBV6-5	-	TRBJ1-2	TGTGCCAGCAGTTACTCCACAGGGGGTCGGGGTGGCTACACCTTC	CASSYSTGGRGGYTF
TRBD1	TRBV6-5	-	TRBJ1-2	TGTGCCTCTGCCGACAGGGGTAGCTACACCTTC	CASADRGSYTF
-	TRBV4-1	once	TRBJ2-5	TGCGCCAGCAGCCCCCTAGGGGCGCAGTCGGCTCTGTCAGAGACCCAGTACTTC	CASSPLGAQSALSETQYF
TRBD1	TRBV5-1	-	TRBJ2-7	TGCGCCAGCAGCTTCGGGACAGGCTCCTACGAGCAGTACTTC	CASSFGTGSYEQYF
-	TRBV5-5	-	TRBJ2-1	TGTGCCAGCAGCTTGAACGGGGGGACATACAATGAGCAGTTCTTC	CASSLNGGTYNEQFF
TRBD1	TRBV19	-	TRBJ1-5	TGTGCCAGTAACCCGGACAGGGTATATCGTAATCAGCCCCAGCATTTT	CASNPDRVYRNQPQHF
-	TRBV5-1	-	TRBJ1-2	TGCGCCAGCAGCTTGGGAGGCGTGGAAGCGTACTATGGCTACACCTTC	CASSLGGVEAYYGYTF
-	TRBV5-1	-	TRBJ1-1	TGCGCCAGCAGCTTGGGCGGACAGTCTGAAGCTTTCTTT	CASSLGGQSEAFF
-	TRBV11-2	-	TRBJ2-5	TGTGCCAGCAGCCCGTTTGGGGGGGCAAAAGAGACCCAGTACTTC	CASSPFGGAKETQYF
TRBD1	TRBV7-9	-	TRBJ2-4	TGTGCCAGCAGCCCGGGACAGGGTGTGTGGAACATTCAGTACTTC	CASSPGQGVWNIQYF